Listed here is a single T cell receptor beta chain. Assay used: immunoSEQ multiplex PCR; TCRdb lists only in-frame clones, some missing. The repertoire has over 75,000 clones, around 85% of them found once; the top ten carry approximately 2.7%. This sample was included in a study of PD-1 blockade in mismatch repair-deficient tumors. The TCR-sequenced patients were a few responders to pembrolizumab. Sample: peripheral blood, taken 12 weeks after starting pembrolizumab. This TCR derives from an adult with mismatch repair-deficient cancer.

In DNA, the CDR3 is TGTGCCAGCAGTGATGAGGTCACAGATACGCAGTATTTT. This gives the protein CASSDEVTDTQYF. V usage is TRBV25-1 and J usage is TRBJ2-3; D not resolved. The CDR3 totals 13 residues. Deletions cut 3 bases from V and 2 bases from J, with 6 bases between. The V gene's germline CDR1 is MGHDK and CDR2 SYGVNS.